The rows below give T cell receptor beta chains drawn from one sample of a study of shared clonotypes between healthy human individuals. Sequencing used immunoSEQ multiplex PCR; TCRdb keeps in-frame clones, though not all of them. The sample lists roughly 1,100,000 clones, about three quarters occurring once. The sample taken for sequencing was memory CD4+ T cells sorted from blood. These receptors were collected from a man aged 18 to 29 in good health. The CDR3 runs from the conserved cysteine through the conserved F or W. The D gene is left open where the match is weak. Clone size, where shown, is once, few, many, or a class for clones that have expanded.

V,J,size,D,CDR3,DNA
TRBV7-2,TRBJ1-1,NA,TRBD1,CASSLAGGGTEAFF,TGTGCCAGCAGCTTAGCAGGGGGCGGCACTGAAGCTTTCTTT
TRBV19,TRBJ2-3,few,TRBD2,CASSRAGEPVDTQYF,TGTGCCAGTAGTAGGGCGGGAGAGCCAGTAGATACGCAGTATTTT
TRBV9,TRBJ2-6,NA,NA,CASSEGLGGANVLTF,TGTGCCAGCAGCGAGGGACTCGGTGGGGCCAACGTCCTGACTTTC
TRBV19,TRBJ1-5,NA,NA,CASGILARGRHQPQHF,TGTGCTAGCGGCATCCTGGCCAGGGGCCGGCATCAGCCCCAGCATTTT
TRBV7-2,TRBJ2-7,NA,NA,CASSLGGRSYEQYF,TGTGCCAGCAGCTTAGGGGGCAGGTCCTATGAGCAGTACTTC
TRBV6-5,TRBJ2-4,NA,NA,CASSPQESKNIQYF,TGTGCCAGCAGCCCCCAGGAGTCCAAAAACATTCAGTACTTC
TRBV5-6,TRBJ1-5,NA,TRBD1,CASRETGGDNQPQHF,TGTGCCAGCAGGGAGACAGGGGGTGACAATCAGCCCCAGCATTTT
TRBV5-5,TRBJ1-2,NA,NA,CASSWTASNYGYTF,TGTGCCAGCAGCTGGACGGCTTCAAACTATGGCTACACCTTC
TRBV4-1,TRBJ2-7,NA,TRBD2,CASSPGLAGIEQYF,TGCGCCAGCAGCCCCGGACTAGCGGGGATCGAGCAGTACTTC
TRBV4-1,TRBJ1-1,NA,TRBD1,CASSQDRVMNTEAFF,TGCGCCAGCAGCCAGGACAGGGTAATGAACACTGAAGCTTTCTTT